This is a list of T cell receptor beta chains from one sample in a study of blood T cell repertoires in COVID-19. Measured with immunoSEQ multiplex PCR; TCRdb has only the in-frame clones, and not every one. The profile shows over 150,000 clones, about nine tenths of them singletons. Sequencing was carried out using peripheral blood. The source is a man younger than 35 with acute or convalescent COVID-19. Each CDR3 is given without its conserved first and last residue.

j_gene | v_gene | CDR3aa
TRBJ1-2 | TRBV11-2 | ASSSPGQSYGYT
TRBJ1-3 | TRBV19 | ASTEEQDPSGNTIY
TRBJ1-2 | TRBV9 | ASSVVIDRGYT
TRBJ2-1 | TRBV5-4 | ASSLSGTGIDEQF
TRBJ1-1 | TRBV12-3/TRBV12-4 | ASSKGGMTEAF
TRBJ2-5 | TRBV30 | AWSVTGAGETQY
TRBJ1-1 | TRBV6-5 | ASSDRQGEAF
TRBJ2-1 | TRBV6-4 | ASSLGRESYNEQF
TRBJ1-2 | TRBV5-6 | ASSREQSSNYGYT
TRBJ2-5 | TRBV29-1 | SVEERQTETQY
TRBJ1-6 | TRBV9 | ASSVGDSPLH
TRBJ1-3 | TRBV9 | ASSPRQGKSGNTIY
TRBJ1-1 | TRBV7-8 | ASSQGRGQTEAF
TRBJ1-4 | TRBV5-1 | ASSFVGVTTNEKLF
TRBJ2-3 | TRBV11-2 | ASSLAGVDTQY
TRBJ2-7 | TRBV5-1 | ASSPEWTVYDEQY
TRBJ1-1 | TRBV6-5 | ASSTSGTAAF
TRBJ2-3 | TRBV29-1 | SVLDGTSGGVGSTDTQY
TRBJ2-1 | TRBV3-1/TRBV3-2 | ASSQDDTEQF
TRBJ2-1 | TRBV10-3 | AIRTSGGVGEQF
TRBJ1-4 | TRBV5-1 | ASSTGISNEKLF